These 11 T cell receptor beta chains originate from one sample sequenced in a study of cytomegalovirus exposure and HLA in healthy donors. The primer mix had 60 Vbeta and 13 Jbeta primers. This table comes from immunoSEQ multiplex PCR, and its TCRdb copy is limited to in-frame clones, with some not included. The sample yields 150,000 to 200,000 clones, about 81% seen once. Specimen: PBMCs. Receptor source: a woman aged 18 to 35 in good health and CMV-seronegative.

The rearrangement joins TRBV2 to TRBJ1-4; D is ambiguous. V lost 7 bases to trimming and J lost 0 bases, with 9 bases between them. Germline lookup yields CDR1 SNHLY and CDR2 FYNNEI. This CDR3 is 14 amino acids long. This CDR3 is CASKTVSTNEKLFF. Written as DNA, the CDR3 is TGTGCCAGCAAAACAGTTTCAACTAATGAAAAACTGTTTTTT.

Concerning this clone itself: One base separates it from a far larger clone, so it is likely a read error. Other DNA sequences in this sample translate to the same CDR3. The CDR3 sequence: CASSLAGEAFF. CDR3 in DNA: TGTGCCAGCAGCTTGGCAGGTGAAGCTTTCTTT. The chain carries TRBV5-4 and TRBJ1-1; D gene uncertain. This CDR3 contains 11 residues. The V gene's germline CDR1 is SGHNT and CDR2 YYREEE (reference sequence). V was shortened by 0 bases and J by 7 bases, with 4 bases between the two germline ends.

This clone was found once. V is TRBV7-9 and J is TRBJ2-5; D not certain. Germline CDR1 is SEHNR and CDR2 is FQNEAQ (reference sequence). V was cut by 4 bases and J by 5 bases, with 11 bases left in between. CDR3 size: 13 residues. DNA of the CDR3: TGTGCCAGCAGCTCCCTACGTGTTGAGACCCAGTACTTC. Translation gives CASSSLRVETQYF. The whole variable domain, remainder taken from reference TRBV7-9 and TRBJ2-5, is DTGVSQNPRHKITKRGQNVTFRCDPISEHNRLYWYRQTLGQGPEFLTYFQNEAQLEKSRLLSDRFSAERPKGSFSTLEIQRTEQGDSAMYLCASSSLRVETQYFGPGTRLLVL.

About this clone itself: The sample holds other DNA sequences that translate to the same CDR3. The rearrangement links TRBV18 to TRBJ1-1, with 7 bases identical to TRBD1. The CDR3 sequence is 13 residues long. Germline CDR1 is KGHSH and CDR2 is LQKENI. Trimming took 3 bases from V and 3 from J; bases not matched to a gene: 1. CDR3 amino acids: CASSPTGDTEAFF. The CDR3 DNA sequence: TGTGCCAGCTCACCTACAGGGGACACTGAAGCTTTCTTT.

The V gene is TRBV5-4, the J gene TRBJ2-5; the D gene is possibly TRBD2 (7 bases). The DNA end is more similar to TRBJ2-7, so the J call may be wrong. Germline CDR1 is SGHNT and CDR2 is YYREEE (reference sequence). This CDR3 has 15 residues. CDR3 sequence (DNA): TGTGCCAGCAGCTTATACGGGGGGCCGGTAGACGAGCAGTACTTC. This gives the protein CASSLYGGPVDEQYF.

The rearrangement links TRBV7-3 to TRBJ1-2, with 12 positions matching TRBD1. Germline trimming cut 3 bases from V and 4 bases from J; bases unmatched to any gene: 6. The CDR3 has 16 residues. The germline V gene encodes CDR1 SGHTA and CDR2 FQGTGA. The CDR3 nucleotides read TGTGCCAGCAGCTTGACCCCGGGACAGGGGGCCTATGGCTACACCTTC. Its translation is CASSLTPGQGAYGYTF. Using reference TRBV7-3 and TRBJ1-2 for the parts outside the CDR3, the full variable domain is GAGVSQTPSNKVTEKGKYVELRCDPISGHTALYWYRQSLGQGPEFLIYFQGTGAADDSGLPNDRFFAVRPEGSVSTLKIQRTERGDSAVYLCASSLTPGQGAYGYTFGSGTRLTVV.

The chain has TRBV5-4 and TRBJ2-1, with 9 bases identical to TRBD2. J gave up 4 bases and V 0 bases, and 5 bases lay outside the gene matches. Germline loops: CDR1 SGHNT, CDR2 YYREEE (reference sequence). CDR3 length equals 16 residues. This CDR3 is CASSLEGGRGYNEQFF. The CDR3 nucleotides read TGTGCCAGCAGCTTGGAGGGCGGGAGGGGATACAATGAGCAGTTCTTC. The full variable domain, rest sourced from reference TRBV5-4 and TRBJ2-1, is ETGVTQSPTHLIKTRGQQVTLRCSSQSGHNTVSWYQQALGQGPQFIFQYYREEENGRGNFPPRFSGLQFPNYSSELNVNALELDDSALYLCASSLEGGRGYNEQFFGPGTRLTVL.

This clone was recorded only once. The chain carries TRBV5-1 and TRBJ2-2; 7 bases agree with TRBD2. CDR1 and CDR2 from the germline V gene are SGHRS and YFSETQ. This CDR3 has 16 residues. J gave up 1 base and V 0 bases, and 3 bases lay outside the gene matches. The CDR3 is CASSLEAGRNTGELFF. In DNA form, the CDR3 reads TGCGCCAGCAGCTTGGAAGCGGGGAGGAACACCGGGGAGCTGTTTTTT. Full variable domain (missing parts from reference TRBV5-1 and TRBJ2-2): KAGVTQTPRYLIKTRGQQVTLSCSPISGHRSVSWYQQTPGQGLQFLFEYFSETQRNKGNFPGRFSGRQFSNSRSEMNVSTLELGDSALYLCASSLEAGRNTGELFFGEGSRLTVL.

V is TRBV10-3 and J is TRBJ2-5; 8 bases map to TRBD1. The end of the DNA fits TRBJ2-7 better, so the J call may be wrong. The CDR3 length is 16 residues. Germline V lookup: CDR1 ENHRY, CDR2 SYGVKD. CDR3: CAISALLTGVPYEQYF. As DNA, the CDR3 is TGTGCCATCAGTGCGCTACTGACAGGGGTTCCCTACGAGCAGTACTTC.

The rearrangement uses TRBV6-6 and TRBJ1-1; D might be TRBD1 (6 bases). V was pared by 6 bases and J by 0 bases, with 17 bases between. This CDR3 is 16 amino acids long. Per germline, CDR1 MNHNY and CDR2 SVGAGI (reference sequence). The CDR3: CASSRQVHRLNTEAFF. The CDR3 DNA reads as TGTGCCAGCAGCAGACAGGTACATCGACTGAACACTGAAGCTTTCTTT.

The CDR3 sequence: CASSTQREGRNEQFF. As DNA, the CDR3 is TGTGCCAGTAGTACCCAGCGGGAGGGACGCAATGAGCAGTTCTTC. The V gene is TRBV19, the J gene TRBJ2-1; TRBD2 matches 10 bases. Germline V gives CDR1 LNHDA, CDR2 SQIVND (reference sequence). The CDR3 covers 15 residues. V trimming: 4 bases; J trimming: 6 bases; junction bases outside the gene matches: 6.